The rows below give T cell receptor beta chains drawn from one sample of a study of cytomegalovirus exposure and HLA in healthy donors. Clones were read by immunoSEQ multiplex PCR, and TCRdb kept only the in-frame ones, dropping some. The sample records roughly 260,000 clones, just under 90% being singletons. The material sequenced was PBMCs. The receptors stem from a man aged 18-30 years in good health and CMV-seronegative. Both conserved end residues are part of each CDR3. D genes are given only for firm matches. Size is omitted from some rows. Given values are once, few, many or a class for expanded clones.

D: TRBD2
V: TRBV7-2
J: TRBJ2-3
size: few
DNA: TGTGCCAGCAGCCCCCATAGGGTGGCGGGAGGGAGCACAGATACGCAGTATTTT
CDR3: CASSPHRVAGGSTDTQYF

D: -
V: TRBV19
J: TRBJ2-5
size: -
DNA: TGTGCCAGTAGTATAGATCTGACAGCCCCAGAGACCCAGTACTTC
CDR3: CASSIDLTAPETQYF

D: -
V: TRBV27
J: TRBJ1-2
size: -
DNA: TGTGCCAGCAGATACCTCGGTCCGAACTATGGCTACACCTTC
CDR3: CASRYLGPNYGYTF

D: TRBD2
V: TRBV10-2
J: TRBJ2-3
size: -
DNA: TGCGCCAGCCAACGTCGGACTAGCGGGGGGCAGGCAGATACGCAGTATTTT
CDR3: CASQRRTSGGQADTQYF

D: TRBD2
V: TRBV6-4
J: TRBJ2-3
size: -
DNA: TGTGCCAGCAGTGACCCCAAACTAGCGGGAGTGGATACGCAGTATTTT
CDR3: CASSDPKLAGVDTQYF

D: TRBD2
V: TRBV7-9
J: TRBJ2-7
size: -
DNA: TGTGCCAGCAGCGAAGCGGGACGGGCCTACGAGCAGTACTTC
CDR3: CASSEAGRAYEQYF

D: TRBD1
V: TRBV9
J: TRBJ2-7
size: -
DNA: TGTGCCAGCAGCGTAGCCCCGACAGGGACCTACGAGCAGTACTTC
CDR3: CASSVAPTGTYEQYF

D: TRBD2
V: TRBV28
J: TRBJ2-1
size: once
DNA: TGTGCCAGCAGTTTGCGATATGTGGGGACTAGCGGATACAATGAGCAGTTCTTC
CDR3: CASSLRYVGTSGYNEQFF

D: -
V: TRBV7-2
J: TRBJ1-1
size: -
DNA: TGTGCCAGCACGCTGACAGGGAACACTGAAGCTTTCTTT
CDR3: CASTLTGNTEAFF

D: -
V: TRBV7-7
J: TRBJ2-1
size: once
DNA: TGTGCCAGCAGCCTATCCCCTTACGGGGGTAACAATGAGCAGTTCTTC
CDR3: CASSLSPYGGNNEQFF

D: -
V: TRBV10-3
J: TRBJ1-2
size: -
DNA: TGTGCCATCAGCTCCACGGACAGTCGAGGCTACACCTTC
CDR3: CAISSTDSRGYTF

D: TRBD1
V: TRBV28
J: TRBJ1-2
size: -
DNA: TGTGCCAGCGCGAGACAGGGAAGCTATGGCTACACCTTC
CDR3: CASARQGSYGYTF

D: -
V: TRBV27
J: TRBJ2-2
size: -
DNA: TGTGCCAGCTCCCTCAGGGGCACCGGGGAGCTGTTTTTT
CDR3: CASSLRGTGELFF

D: -
V: TRBV4-1
J: TRBJ2-3
size: once
DNA: TGCGCCAGCAGTGCGGGGGCATTGGGGGATACGCAGTATTTT
CDR3: CASSAGALGDTQYF

D: TRBD1
V: TRBV29-1
J: TRBJ2-4
size: -
DNA: TGCAGCGTAGTAGACAGGGGGCAAAACATTCAGTACTTC
CDR3: CSVVDRGQNIQYF

D: -
V: TRBV15
J: TRBJ2-1
size: -
DNA: TGTGCCACCAGCAGGGAAAGGAGTCCCTACAATGAGCAGTTCTTC
CDR3: CATSRERSPYNEQFF

D: -
V: TRBV28
J: TRBJ1-4
size: -
DNA: TGTGCCAGCAGTCCGCCCGGATTCGGGTATGAAAAACTGTTTTTT
CDR3: CASSPPGFGYEKLFF

D: TRBD2
V: TRBV6-5
J: TRBJ2-1
size: -
DNA: TGTGCCAGCAGTTATCTTAGCGGGGGGGCATGGAATGAGCAGTTCTTC
CDR3: CASSYLSGGAWNEQFF

D: -
V: TRBV19
J: TRBJ1-5
size: -
DNA: TGTGCCAGTAAGGCAGGGTTTTGGTCCCAGCATTTT
CDR3: CASKAGFWSQHF

D: -
V: TRBV9
J: TRBJ2-2
size: -
DNA: TGTGCCAGCAGCGTAGAACAGGTGACTGCGAACACCGGGGAGCTGTTTTTT
CDR3: CASSVEQVTANTGELFF

D: -
V: TRBV7-9
J: TRBJ2-7
size: once
DNA: TGTGCCAGCAGCTTAGAGTGGGCGCGCGAGCAGTACTTC
CDR3: CASSLEWAREQYF

D: -
V: TRBV6-5
J: TRBJ1-5
size: -
DNA: TGTGCCAGCAGTTATGTTTACAGTATGAAGCCCCAGCATTTT
CDR3: CASSYVYSMKPQHF

D: -
V: TRBV11-2
J: TRBJ1-1
size: -
DNA: TGTGCCAGCAGCTTCGTAACACCTGAAGCTTTCTTT
CDR3: CASSFVTPEAFF

D: -
V: TRBV2
J: TRBJ2-2
size: -
DNA: TGTGCCAGCAGTATAGGCGGGGCGAACACCGGGGAGCTGTTTTTT
CDR3: CASSIGGANTGELFF